The T cell receptor beta chain under discussion was sequenced for a study of CD8+CD57+ T cells in acquired aplastic anemia (dated by TCRdb to about 2018). For the wider study: A mean of approximately 3 ug of DNA, ranging from roughly 0.2 to 30 ug, was extracted from sorted CD4+ and CD8+ cells. For healthy donor samples, the average read count was around 9.8 million for CD4+ cells and 11 million to 14 million for CD8+ cells.

What the work shows at the level of the full study, not this receptor alone: Roughly 30 CD8+ CDR3 sequences were shared between patients and controls but appeared highly expressed in patients and within their immunodominant clones. CD8+ Simpson's diversity did not differ significantly between patients and healthy controls (P=0.060).

The study deep-sequenced TCR repertoires of sorted CD4+ and CD8+ blood T cells from severe aplastic anemia patients and healthy subjects. Ficoll-Paque density gradient centrifugation was used to isolate peripheral blood mononuclear cells. Before DNA extraction, CD4+ and CD8+ T cells were sorted with FACS or magnetic beads. Profiling of TCR beta VDJ combinations and CDR3 sequences used genomic DNA as the template. TCR repertoire sequencing was run on an Illumina HiSeq 2000. The source study handled its data this way. Repertoire assessment relied on Simpson's diversity index, CDR3 size and DJ length profiles, and TRBV/TRBJ rearrangement plots. Whichever DNA sequence was most abundant in the deep sequencing data was defined as the immunodominant clone. CDR3 amino acid sequences were checked for sharing between subjects and were compared against published repertoires and the VDJdb database. TCRdb itself trimmed the public reads at Q25 with fastp, ran MiXCR and retained productive beta chains. For every CDR3 protein sequence, its rows merge into one entry that carries the most common genes and DNA. TCRdb's processing, not the study's, gives the V and J calls here. The sample data list more than 100,000 distinct CDR3 sequences, and 48% of these were observed just once. The top ten constitute 2% to 3% of the sample.

The sample holds a few counts of this clonotype. The clone's antigen remains unknown. Base qualities were left out, and no much larger clone turns up one base away. Here V drops 0 bases and J drops 6 bases, and the junction holds 6 bases not matched to any gene. The CDR3, from cysteine to phenylalanine, totals 16 residues. The entry retains the CDR3 DNA only, 48 bases that are in frame from base 1. CDR1 and CDR2 are drawn from the germline V gene: SGDLS, YYNGEE. This clonotype was obtained from a human donor in good health, serving as a control. The sequencing input was sorted CD4+, CD8+, or CD8+CD57+ T cells (not recorded which) from PBMCs. The sequence is built from TRBV9 and TRBJ1-6; TRBD1 agrees with 7 junctional bases. Read as DNA, the sequence is TGTGCCAGCAGCGTAGGACCAGGGGGGAGTAATTCACCCCTCCACTTT. It translates as CASSVGPGGSNSPLHF.